This T cell receptor (beta chain) stems from a study of type 1 and type 2 diabetes patients. Study-wide context: Magnetic bead positive selection isolated CD4+ or CD8+ T cells from PBMCs. Study conclusions and caveats: Groups were not age- or gender-matched, which may bias interpretation.

Of note for this clonotype: What it recognizes is unknown.

The PCR template was genomic DNA. Amplification of the beta chain CDR3 used 30 forward and 13 reverse multiplex primers. TCRdb analysed the multiplex PCR reads with MiXCR anew, one entry per CDR3 protein. The profile covers 270,000 or so distinct CDR3 sequences, with more than 45% appearing a single time and around 13% taken by the ten largest. Germline loops: CDR1 GTSNPN, CDR2 SVGIG (reference sequence). V was clipped by 2 bases and J by 2 bases; unmatched bases: 6. The CDR3 consists of 15 residues. Sequenced input: peripheral blood mononuclear cells (PBMCs). This clonotype was sampled from a man aged 18-30 years with type 2 diabetes. This rearrangement joins TRBV30 to TRBJ2-3; 8 positions agree with TRBD2. The CDR3 bases are TGTGCCTGGAGTCCAGCGGGAGCGATCACAGATACGCAGTATTTT. Amino acid sequence: CAWSPAGAITDTQYF.